The 5 T cell receptor beta chains below come from one sample, sequenced in a study of blood T cell repertoires in COVID-19. Profiling relied on immunoSEQ multiplex PCR, and the TCRdb table lists in-frame clones only, not all of them. The sample lists 390,000 or so clones, around 90% occurring once. Sequencing used peripheral blood. Receptors were obtained from a woman aged 25 to 39 with COVID-19, enrolled during active disease.

The chain recombines TRBV19 with TRBJ2-5; D not resolved. Between the trimmed V and J ends, which lost 2 bases and 4 bases, there was a span of 8 bases. Germline V lookup: CDR1 LNHDA, CDR2 SQIVND (reference sequence). The CDR3 contains 13 residues. CDR3 loop: CASSITVSETQYF. CDR3 DNA sequence: TGTGCCAGTAGTATAACTGTTTCAGAGACCCAGTACTTC.

CDR3 residues: CASTAQDYGYTF. The CDR3 DNA is TGTGCCAGCACGGCCCAGGACTATGGCTACACCTTC. This rearrangement joins TRBV9 to TRBJ1-2; D is unresolved. This CDR3 comprises 12 residues. Between the trimmed V and J ends, which lost 6 bases and 3 bases, there was a span of 9 bases. CDR1 and CDR2 from the germline V gene are SGDLS and YYNGEE.

The gene calls are TRBV5-4 and TRBJ2-7; a weak D match, TRBD1 (6 bases). Germline values: CDR1 SGHNT, CDR2 YYREEE (reference sequence). This CDR3 contains 13 residues. V was clipped by 4 bases and J by 3 bases, with 11 bases between them. The CDR3: CASSHPGHYEQYV. CDR3 bases: TGTGCCAGCAGCCACCCGGGACACTACGAGCAGTACGTC.

The V and J genes are TRBV6-5 and TRBJ1-2; TRBD1 matches at 8 bases. V gave up 8 bases and J gave up 7 bases; unmatched junction bases: 9. The germline V gene encodes CDR1 MNHEY and CDR2 SVGAGI. The CDR3 is made up of 13 amino acids. The CDR3, as DNA: TGTGCCAGCCTGAACAACAGGGGGGGTGGCTACACCTTC. Encoded protein: CASLNNRGGGYTF.

The genes are TRBV2 and TRBJ2-7; D is uncertain. Germline V gene sequence: CDR1 SNHLY, CDR2 FYNNEI. Trimming took 4 bases from V and 2 from J, leaving 6 bases between them. There are 12 residues in the CDR3. In nucleotides, the CDR3 is TGTGCCAGCAGTGGGGCAGCCTACGAGCAGTACTTC. It translates to CASSGAAYEQYF.